The clone carrying this TCR beta chain was picked up many times. MiXCR, run by TCRdb on the RT-PCR reads, gives a single entry per CDR3 protein. In the table there are hundreds of thousands of distinct CDR3 sequences, approximately 15% of which are singletons. This clonotype was obtained from a female donor in good health, serving as a healthy control. The source material was memory CD4+ T cells from blood.

In nucleotides, the CDR3 is TGTGCCAGCAGTCCTCCCCCGGGGGAGACCCAGTACTTC. Encoded protein: CASSPPPGETQYF. The chain is built from TRBV27 and TRBJ2-5; D is possibly TRBD2 (5 bases). Trimming removed 5 bases at V and 5 bases at J, with 12 bases between. The CDR3 runs to 13 residues. Germline-derived CDR1 and CDR2 are MNHEY and SMNVEV (reference sequence).